These T cell receptor beta chains were read from a single sample in a study of cytomegalovirus exposure and HLA in healthy donors. The data were produced by immunoSEQ multiplex PCR, yet TCRdb's version contains in-frame clones alone and is incomplete. The repertoire holds roughly 250,000 clones, with 84% as singletons. Sequenced input: PBMCs. The source is a woman between 40 and 55 years old in good health and CMV-seropositive. Each CDR3 is given with its conserved first and last residue. A D gene is named only where the DNA matches it firmly. Not all rows give a size; the values are once, few, many and, for expanded clones, a class.

CDR3aa | CDR3nt | abundance | j_gene | d_gene | v_gene
CASSESLSNQPQHF | TGTGCCAGCAGTGAATCCCTGAGCAATCAGCCCCAGCATTTT | few | TRBJ1-5 | NA | TRBV2
CASSPLAVQETQYF | TGTGCCAGTAGTCCCCTAGCGGTTCAAGAGACCCAGTACTTC | NA | TRBJ2-5 | TRBD2 | TRBV19
CSVPTGTSGSGEQYF | TGCAGCGTACCTACCGGGACTAGCGGGAGTGGTGAGCAGTACTTC | NA | TRBJ2-7 | TRBD2 | TRBV29-1
CASSPSGTENSPLHF | TGTGCCAGCTCACCTTCCGGGACAGAAAATTCACCCCTCCACTTT | NA | TRBJ1-6 | TRBD1 | TRBV18
CASSSRLAGYNEQFF | TGTGCCAGCAGCTCGCGACTAGCGGGGTACAATGAGCAGTTCTTC | NA | TRBJ2-1 | TRBD2 | TRBV9
CASSQDWSRSTEQFF | TGTGCCAGCAGCCAAGATTGGTCCCGGTCTACCGAGCAGTTCTTC | NA | TRBJ2-1 | NA | TRBV14
CASSGPGGSGSPLHF | TGTGCCAGCAGCGGCCCGGGGGGCTCAGGTTCACCCCTCCACTTT | NA | TRBJ1-6 | NA | TRBV9
CASSEPSGGNRYQAQHF | TGTGCCAGCAGTGAACCTAGCGGCGGAAACAGATATCAGGCCCAGCATTTT | NA | TRBJ1-5 | NA | TRBV6-1
CASSSTGWMTDTQYF | TGTGCCAGCAGTTCCACAGGGTGGATGACAGATACGCAGTATTTT | NA | TRBJ2-3 | NA | TRBV27
CASSLRGSYNEQFF | TGTGCCAGCAGCTTAAGGGGGTCCTACAATGAGCAGTTCTTC | NA | TRBJ2-1 | NA | TRBV11-3
CASSEGYEQFF | TGTGCCAGCAGTGAGGGCTATGAGCAGTTCTTC | NA | TRBJ2-1 | NA | TRBV2
CSASGTYEQYF | TGCAGCGCGTCCGGGACCTACGAGCAGTACTTC | once | TRBJ2-7 | NA | TRBV29-1
CASSPQAGGQDEQFF | TGTGCCAGCAGCCCTCAGGCGGGGGGTCAGGATGAGCAGTTCTTC | NA | TRBJ2-1 | NA | TRBV21-1
CASTLHPQGAMNTEAFF | TGTGCCAGCACCTTGCACCCCCAGGGGGCCATGAACACTGAAGCTTTCTTT | NA | TRBJ1-1 | TRBD1 | TRBV2
CAISESGLAETQYF | TGTGCCATCAGTGAGTCGGGACTAGCGGAGACCCAGTACTTC | NA | TRBJ2-5 | TRBD2 | TRBV10-3
CASSIWGSSPDEKLFF | TGTGCCAGTAGTATTTGGGGCAGCTCTCCGGATGAAAAACTGTTTTTT | NA | TRBJ1-4 | NA | TRBV19
CASSSTGHTSSNQPQHF | TGTGCCAGCAGCTCAACGGGACACACTTCGAGCAATCAGCCCCAGCATTTT | NA | TRBJ1-5 | NA | TRBV7-6
CASSQDSGRNYNEQFF | TGTGCCAGCAGCCAAGATAGCGGGAGAAACTACAATGAGCAGTTCTTC | NA | TRBJ2-1 | TRBD2 | TRBV4-2
CASSPQGFRTEAFF | TGTGCCAGCAGTCCACAGGGCTTTAGGACTGAAGCTTTCTTT | few | TRBJ1-1 | NA | TRBV6-6
CASSEQGVTEAFF | TGTGCCAGCAGCGAACAGGGGGTAACTGAAGCTTTCTTT | NA | TRBJ1-1 | TRBD1 | TRBV7-9
CAGGRDYGYTF | TGTGCCGGTGGGAGGGACTATGGCTACACCTTC | once | TRBJ1-2 | NA | TRBV2
CASKGQVAYEQYF | TGTGCCAGCAAAGGACAGGTTGCCTACGAGCAGTACTTC | NA | TRBJ2-7 | TRBD1 | TRBV2
CASSPGVNTEAFF | TGTGCCAGCAGTCCAGGGGTGAACACTGAAGCTTTCTTT | NA | TRBJ1-1 | NA | TRBV6-1
CASRLEGYEQYF | TGTGCAAGTCGCTTAGAGGGGTACGAGCAGTACTTC | few | TRBJ2-7 | NA | TRBV12-2
CASSLLAGPYNEQFF | TGTGCCAGCAGCTTACTAGCGGGACCCTACAATGAGCAGTTCTTC | NA | TRBJ2-1 | TRBD2 | TRBV7-9
CASSRQTGGYEQYF | TGCGCCAGCAGCCGACAGACAGGAGGCTACGAGCAGTACTTC | NA | TRBJ2-7 | NA | TRBV4-3
CASSTPGYEQYF | TGTGCCAGTAGTACCCCAGGCTACGAGCAGTACTTC | NA | TRBJ2-7 | NA | TRBV19
CASRVTGGIYNEQFF | TGTGCCAGCAGGGTTACAGGGGGAATTTACAATGAGCAGTTCTTC | NA | TRBJ2-1 | TRBD1 | TRBV2
CASSLGYLASDDNEQFF | TGCGCCAGCAGCTTGGGTTATTTGGCTAGCGACGACAATGAGCAGTTCTTC | NA | TRBJ2-1 | NA | TRBV5-1
CASSHDPHRANTGELFF | TGCGCCAGCAGCCACGACCCCCACAGGGCCAACACCGGGGAGCTGTTTTTT | NA | TRBJ2-2 | NA | TRBV4-3
CASRPGQGSEQYF | TGTGCCAGCAGACCGGGACAGGGATCCGAGCAGTACTTC | NA | TRBJ2-7 | TRBD1 | TRBV6-6
CASSWLAEGPATQYF | TGTGCCAGCAGTTGGCTAGCGGAGGGCCCGGCGACCCAGTACTTC | NA | TRBJ2-5 | TRBD2 | TRBV28
CASSSGNQPQHF | TGTGCCAGCAGTTCAGGCAATCAGCCCCAGCATTTT | NA | TRBJ1-5 | NA | TRBV27
CASSDQDTIYF | TGTGCCAGCAGTGATCAGGACACCATATATTTT | once | TRBJ1-3 | NA | TRBV2
CASSDGPRRGYEQYF | TGCGCCAGCAGTGATGGGCCTAGGAGGGGCTACGAGCAGTACTTC | NA | TRBJ2-7 | NA | TRBV10-1
CASSESGAILNNEQFF | TGTGCCAGCAGTGAATCTGGGGCTATACTAAACAATGAGCAGTTCTTC | NA | TRBJ2-1 | NA | TRBV2
CSVERQAVFRELFF | TGCAGCGTTGAACGACAGGCCGTTTTCCGGGAGCTGTTTTTT | NA | TRBJ2-2 | NA | TRBV29-1
CASSLSGGRASGQYF | TGCGCCAGCAGCTTAAGTGGCGGGAGGGCTAGTGGCCAGTACTTC | NA | TRBJ2-5 | TRBD2 | TRBV5-1
CASSYRLAGVLSTDTQYF | TGTGCCAGCAGTTACAGATTAGCGGGAGTCCTCAGCACAGATACGCAGTATTTT | NA | TRBJ2-3 | TRBD2 | TRBV4-2
CATSRATSPETQYF | TGTGCCACCAGCAGAGCAACTAGCCCAGAGACCCAGTACTTC | NA | TRBJ2-5 | NA | TRBV15
CASSELGVPNEKLFF | TGTGCCAGCAGTGAATTGGGCGTCCCTAATGAAAAACTGTTTTTT | NA | TRBJ1-4 | NA | TRBV2